Listed below are T cell receptor beta chains from one sample, sequenced in a study of blood T cell repertoires in COVID-19. Measured with immunoSEQ multiplex PCR; TCRdb has only the in-frame clones, and not every one. The repertoire holds some 76,000 clones, with approximately 90% as singletons. The sample was peripheral blood. The source is a young woman with acute or convalescent COVID-19. The CDR3 runs from the conserved cysteine through the conserved F or W. Fields, in order: D gene, J gene, V gene, clone size, CDR3 protein, CDR3 DNA. D genes are given only for firm matches. Clone size is shown for a subset of rows, as once, few, many or a class of expanded clone.

.,TRBJ1-4,TRBV11-2,.,CASSLDKKLFF,TGTGCCAGCAGCTTAGACAAAAAACTGTTTTTT
TRBD1,TRBJ1-1,TRBV7-9,.,CASRQGGGPQFEAFF,TGTGCCAGCCGACAGGGGGGAGGGCCCCAGTTTGAAGCTTTCTTT
.,TRBJ1-1,TRBV25-1,few,CASSGRQEWGTEAFF,TGTGCCAGCAGTGGGAGACAGGAATGGGGCACTGAAGCTTTCTTT
TRBD2,TRBJ2-7,TRBV2,.,CASRGTSGSYEQYF,TGTGCCAGCAGGGGGACTAGCGGTTCCTACGAGCAGTACTTC
TRBD1,TRBJ1-2,TRBV28,.,CASSQYRTGNYGYTF,TGTGCCAGCAGCCAATATCGGACAGGGAACTATGGCTACACCTTC
TRBD1,TRBJ2-7,TRBV6-2/TRBV6-3,.,CASSYSRDRGRPSYEQYF,TGTGCCAGCAGTTACTCGCGAGACAGGGGCCGACCCTCTTACGAGCAGTACTTC
.,TRBJ1-6,TRBV27,.,CASSYPGRENSPLHF,TGTGCCAGCAGTTATCCCGGCAGGGAAAATTCACCCCTCCACTTT
TRBD1,TRBJ2-7,TRBV7-8,.,CASSLAGTGASEQYF,TGTGCCAGCAGCCTCGCCGGGACAGGGGCCTCAGAGCAGTACTTC
TRBD1,TRBJ2-6,TRBV15,.,CATSRGTDRAGANVLTF,TGTGCCACCAGCAGAGGGACGGACAGGGCTGGGGCCAACGTCCTGACTTTC
.,TRBJ2-5,TRBV7-8,.,CASSLAAEETQYF,TGTGCCAGCAGCTTAGCGGCAGAAGAGACCCAGTACTTC
.,TRBJ1-5,TRBV19,few,CASSIYGYQPQHF,TGTGCCAGTAGTATTTACGGTTATCAGCCCCAGCATTTT
.,TRBJ2-5,TRBV21-1,.,CASSSPFDRAEETQYF,TGTGCCAGCAGCTCTCCTTTTGACAGGGCAGAAGAGACCCAGTACTTC
TRBD1,TRBJ2-1,TRBV29-1,.,CSVEGTGVDEQFF,TGCAGCGTTGAAGGGACAGGGGTTGATGAGCAGTTCTTC
.,TRBJ1-1,TRBV29-1,.,CSVDSLTEAFF,TGCAGCGTGGACAGCCTCACTGAAGCTTTCTTT
.,TRBJ2-1,TRBV5-1,few,CASSFAQYYNEQFF,TGCGCCAGCAGCTTCGCCCAGTATTACAATGAGCAGTTCTTC
.,TRBJ1-6,TRBV30,.,CAWSVAESSYNSPLHF,TGTGCCTGGAGTGTAGCTGAGAGCTCCTATAATTCACCCCTCCACTTT
TRBD1,TRBJ1-1,TRBV12-3/TRBV12-4,.,CASSYRGEAEAFF,TGTGCCAGCAGTTACAGGGGCGAGGCTGAAGCTTTCTTT
.,TRBJ2-2,TRBV18,.,CASSPGQGQNTGELFF,TGTGCCAGCTCACCAGGGCAGGGGCAGAACACCGGGGAGCTGTTTTTT
.,TRBJ1-1,TRBV27,.,CASSPAAWRGTEAFF,TGTGCCAGCAGTCCCGCGGCCTGGCGCGGCACTGAAGCTTTCTTT
.,TRBJ2-5,TRBV5-1,.,CASSNGSRRETQYF,TGCGCCAGCAGCAATGGATCCCGGCGGGAGACCCAGTACTTC
TRBD2,TRBJ2-5,TRBV5-4,.,CASSLGIAREKETQYF,TGTGCCAGCAGCCTGGGAATAGCGCGGGAGAAAGAGACCCAGTACTTC
TRBD1,TRBJ1-1,TRBV29-1,.,CSVDRGRTEAFF,TGCAGCGTTGATAGGGGGCGGACTGAAGCTTTCTTT
.,TRBJ1-2,TRBV5-6,.,CASNPAGQLYGYTF,TGTGCCAGCAATCCCGCTGGACAGCTCTATGGCTACACCTTC
TRBD1,TRBJ2-5,TRBV7-8,.,CASSTRTGATKTQYF,TGTGCCAGCAGCACCAGGACAGGGGCTACGAAGACCCAGTACTTC
.,TRBJ1-1,TRBV5-1,.,CASSSQEPNTEAFF,TGCGCCAGCAGCTCCCAGGAACCGAACACTGAAGCTTTCTTT
.,TRBJ1-6,TRBV30,.,CAWESTGISSPLHF,TGTGCCTGGGAGAGCACAGGGATCTCTTCACCCCTCCACTTT
.,TRBJ1-4,TRBV21-1,.,CASSKPTGEAEKLFF,TGTGCCAGCAGCAAACCAACAGGGGAAGCTGAAAAACTGTTTTTT
.,TRBJ2-1,TRBV2,.,CASTRLGGYNEQFF,TGTGCCAGCACCCGACTAGGAGGCTACAATGAGCAGTTCTTC
TRBD1,TRBJ1-4,TRBV6-2/TRBV6-3,.,CASSPPGQGREKEKLFF,TGTGCCAGCAGTCCACCGGGACAGGGAAGAGAGAAGGAAAAACTGTTTTTT
.,TRBJ1-3,TRBV7-9,.,CASSQGVSGNTIYF,TGTGCCAGCAGCCAGGGCGTTTCAGGAAACACCATATATTTT
.,TRBJ1-5,TRBV4-2,.,CASSQVSRQPQHF,TGTGCCAGCAGCCAAGTTAGCCGTCAGCCCCAGCATTTT
TRBD1,TRBJ1-1,TRBV6-5,.,CASSRDRGHTEAFF,TGTGCCAGCAGCCGGGACAGGGGGCACACTGAAGCTTTCTTT
.,TRBJ1-4,TRBV30,.,CAWSVAGFANEKLFF,TGTGCCTGGAGTGTAGCCGGTTTTGCTAATGAAAAACTGTTTTTT
TRBD2,TRBJ2-1,TRBV4-1,.,CASRQQAASGGVNEQFF,TGCGCCAGCAGGCAACAAGCGGCTAGCGGGGGGGTCAATGAGCAGTTCTTC